The 25 T cell receptor beta chains below come from one sample, sequenced in a study of siplizumab effects on memory and regulatory T cells. Sequencing was performed with immunoSEQ multiplex PCR; in TCRdb, only in-frame clones are kept and a portion is missing. The sample lists 100,000 or so clones, roughly 94% seen once, with around 0.68% in the top ten. Sequencing was done on a sample of Tregs sorted from blood. The receptors originated from a human donor in good health.

The chain links TRBV9 to TRBJ2-3, with 10 bases that match TRBD2. This CDR3 comprises 16 residues. The junction had 4 bases not matched to a gene; V was cut back by 0 bases and J by 3 bases. CDR1 SGDLS and CDR2 YYNGEE come from the germline V gene. CDR3: CASSVGSSGRTDTQYF. CDR3 DNA: TGTGCCAGCAGCGTAGGATCTAGCGGGAGAACAGATACGCAGTATTTT.

This chain links TRBV11-2 with TRBJ2-7; D might be TRBD1 or TRBD2, each matching 6 bases. The CDR3 loop spans 17 amino acids. From germline, CDR1 is SGHAT and CDR2 FQNNGV. V was cut by 1 base and J by 7 bases, with 23 bases left in between. The CDR3 here is CASSLGVEGGGIGEQYF. The CDR3 DNA sequence: TGTGCCAGCAGCTTAGGGGTAGAGGGGGGAGGCATCGGTGAGCAGTACTTC.

J is TRBJ1-1 and V is TRBV6-6; 11 bases line up with TRBD1. Germline CDR1 MNHNY, CDR2 SVGAGI (reference sequence). This CDR3 has 16 amino acids. The junction had 11 bases not matched to a gene; V was cut back by 5 bases and J by 6 bases. CDR3 region: CASSARTGGEVAEAFF. The CDR3 region has the DNA TGTGCCAGCAGTGCTCGGACAGGGGGCGAAGTCGCTGAAGCTTTCTTT.

The V gene is TRBV9, the J gene TRBJ1-1, with 7 bases identical to TRBD1. Germline lookup yields CDR1 SGDLS and CDR2 YYNGEE. This CDR3 is built from 14 residues. V shed 4 bases and J 1 base; nucleotides not matched to a gene: 4. The DNA for the CDR3 is TGTGCCAGCAGCCCCCGGACAGGGAACACTGAAGCTTTCTTT. Translation gives CASSPRTGNTEAFF.

The chain is built from TRBV10-1 and TRBJ2-6; TRBD1 aligns across 7 bases. Germline trimming cut 3 bases from V and 1 base from J; bases unmatched to any gene: 18. Germline V gene lookup returns CDR1 WNHNN and CDR2 SYGVQD (reference sequence). The CDR3 length is 21 residues. DNA for the CDR3: TGCGCCAGCAGTGAACCTACGAACCGGGACAGCGTCACTTCTGGGGCCAACGTCCTGACTTTC. Its translation: CASSEPTNRDSVTSGANVLTF.

The chain links TRBV21-1 to TRBJ1-1. TRBV21-1 is a pseudogene. This CDR3 is built from 13 residues. The DNA for the CDR3 is TGTGCCAGCAGAGGGTTCTTTCCAACTGAAGCTTTCTTT. Amino acids: CASRGFFPTEAFF.

The chain links TRBV7-8 to TRBJ2-3; no clear D. The CDR3 runs to 13 residues. Germline CDR1 and CDR2: SGHVS and FQNEAQ. V was pared by 2 bases and J by 3 bases, with 6 bases between. This CDR3 is CASSLLSTDTQYF. As DNA, the CDR3 is TGTGCCAGCAGCTTACTCAGTACAGATACGCAGTATTTT.

J is TRBJ1-2 and V is TRBV5-1, with 11 bases lining up with TRBD1. There are 15 residues in the CDR3. Germline V gene lookup returns CDR1 SGHRS and CDR2 YFSETQ. The V segment lost 5 bases and the J segment 8 bases; nucleotides outside the gene matches: 11. Here the CDR3 DNA reads TGCGCCAGCAGTCCAGGGACAGGGGGAGTCCAGGGCTACACCTTC. It yields the protein CASSPGTGGVQGYTF. Using reference TRBV5-1 and TRBJ1-2 for the parts outside the CDR3, the full variable domain is KAGVTQTPRYLIKTRGQQVTLSCSPISGHRSVSWYQQTPGQGLQFLFEYFSETQRNKGNFPGRFSGRQFSNSRSEMNVSTLELGDSALYLCASSPGTGGVQGYTFGSGTRLTVV.

This clone is a singleton in its sample. The CDR3: CASSSGTESSDTQYF. The CDR3 nucleotides read TGCGCCAGCAGCTCAGGGACGGAGTCATCAGATACGCAGTATTTT. V usage is TRBV10-2 and J usage is TRBJ2-3; D is perhaps TRBD1 or TRBD2 (5 bases each). Between the trimmed V and J ends, which lost 6 bases and 4 bases, there was a span of 17 bases. The CDR3 loop spans 15 amino acids. CDR1 is WSHSY, CDR2 SAAADI, per germline.

V and J are TRBV19 and TRBJ1-2; 10 bases are a match to TRBD1. The germline V gene encodes CDR1 LNHDA and CDR2 SQIVND (reference sequence). With 0 bases clipped from V and 6 bases from J, the junction kept 1 base outside the gene matches. The CDR3 is made up of 14 amino acids. The CDR3 DNA sequence: TGTGCCAGTAGTATAGAGGGGACAGGGGATGGCTACACCTTC. This codes for CASSIEGTGDGYTF.

The V and J genes are TRBV6-5 and TRBJ2-7; 9 nucleotides align to TRBD2. Germline assignment: CDR1 MNHEY and CDR2 SVGAGI. CDR3 length: 15 residues. Trimming cost V 7 bases and J 5 bases; bases outside gene matches: 12. The CDR3 reads CASTPPGGRGNEQYF. CDR3 in DNA: TGTGCCAGCACCCCCCCCGGCGGGAGGGGAAACGAGCAGTACTTC.

The J gene is TRBJ2-7, the V gene TRBV6-6; D is unclear. The germline V gene encodes CDR1 MNHNY and CDR2 SVGAGI (reference sequence). Trimming took 0 bases from V and 0 from J, leaving 9 bases between them. This CDR3 contains 15 residues. In DNA, the CDR3 is TGTGCCAGCAGTTACTCGAGACTGGCCTCCTACGAGCAGTACTTC. Protein product: CASSYSRLASYEQYF.

V is TRBV25-1 and J is TRBJ2-5; 8 bases align to TRBD1. The J call may not be correct, given that the DNA end is closer to TRBJ2-7. CDR1 is MGHDK and CDR2 is SYGVNS in the germline V gene. The CDR3 loop spans 14 amino acids. The CDR3, as DNA: TGTGCCAGCAGTGATGGACAGGGCCCCTACGAGCAGTACTTC. Translating it yields CASSDGQGPYEQYF.

V and J are TRBV7-9 and TRBJ1-1; D not certain. The CDR3 consists of 15 residues. V lost 0 bases, J lost 1 base, and 9 bases lay in between. The V gene's germline CDR1 is SEHNR and CDR2 FQNEAQ (reference sequence). The CDR3 spells CASSLAIRQNTEAFF. The DNA for the CDR3 is TGTGCCAGCAGCTTAGCGATCCGACAGAACACTGAAGCTTTCTTT. Drawing the rest from reference TRBV7-9 and TRBJ1-1, the complete variable domain is DTGVSQNPRHKITKRGQNVTFRCDPISEHNRLYWYRQTLGQGPEFLTYFQNEAQLEKSRLLSDRFSAERPKGSFSTLEIQRTEQGDSAMYLCASSLAIRQNTEAFFGQGTRLTVV.

The count of this clone is one. V gene TRBV19 combines with J gene TRBJ2-1; D is perhaps TRBD2 (5 bases). The CDR3 contains 13 residues. V shed 7 bases and J shed 5 bases, with 12 bases lying between them. Germline V gene sequence: CDR1 LNHDA, CDR2 SQIVND (reference sequence). This CDR3 is CASTSNSDNEQFF. DNA of the CDR3: TGTGCCAGTACTAGCAACTCGGACAATGAGCAGTTCTTC.

V gene TRBV19 combines with J gene TRBJ2-2; D is ambiguous. The CDR3 sequence is 15 residues long. V lost 5 bases and J lost 4, with 14 bases in between. Germline values: CDR1 LNHDA, CDR2 SQIVND (reference sequence). The CDR3 region is CASSGWGMGTGELFF. The CDR3 nucleotides are TGTGCCAGTAGTGGGTGGGGTATGGGCACCGGGGAGCTGTTTTTT.

The chain combines TRBV6-5 with TRBJ1-6; no firm D call. The germline V and J ends were trimmed by 2 bases and 6 bases, with 11 bases remaining between them. This CDR3 comprises 15 residues. Germline CDR1 MNHEY, CDR2 SVGAGI. The CDR3, as DNA: TGTGCCAGCAGTTACGGTCAGGTCCTTAATTCACCCCTCCACTTT. Its translation is CASSYGQVLNSPLHF.

The chain has TRBV28 and TRBJ2-3; D is perhaps TRBD2 (5 bases). Germline V gene lookup returns CDR1 MDHEN and CDR2 SYDVKM. The CDR3 runs 13 residues. V was clipped by 8 bases and J by 3 bases, with 12 bases between them. The CDR3 reads CASGFAGTDTQYF. CDR3 coding DNA: TGTGCCAGCGGCTTTGCGGGTACAGATACGCAGTATTTT.

V and J are TRBV7-9 and TRBJ2-2; no firm D call. CDR1 and CDR2 from the germline V gene are SEHNR and FQNEAQ (reference sequence). The CDR3 extends over 12 amino acids. V was trimmed by 6 bases and J by 7 bases, leaving 9 bases between them. This CDR3 is CASSFNVGELFF. In DNA, the CDR3 is TGTGCCAGCAGTTTTAACGTCGGGGAGCTGTTTTTT.

The rearrangement links TRBV6-1 to TRBJ2-5; D is perhaps TRBD1 (5 bases). Germline V gives CDR1 MNHNS, CDR2 SASEGT. V dropped 7 bases and J dropped 4 bases, with 16 bases sitting between them. This CDR3 has 14 amino acids. CDR3 sequence reads: CASNAADRGETQYF. The DNA for the CDR3 is TGTGCCAGCAACGCCGCAGATAGGGGAGAGACCCAGTACTTC.

This clone was observed a single time. V gene TRBV10-1 combines with J gene TRBJ1-4; no firm D call. CDR1 and CDR2 (germline): WNHNN, SYGVQD (reference sequence). Deletions cut 4 bases from V and 0 bases from J, with 0 bases between. The CDR3 sequence is 12 residues long. The CDR3 bases are TGCGCCAGCAGTGCAACTAATGAAAAACTGTTTTTT. Encoded protein: CASSATNEKLFF.

The rearrangement links TRBV19 to TRBJ2-7; D ambiguous. Trimming removed 8 bases at V and 0 bases at J, with 11 bases between. The CDR3 extends over 13 amino acids. Germline V lookup: CDR1 LNHDA, CDR2 SQIVND (reference sequence). CDR3 in DNA: TGTGCCAGTGGAGTTGGGCCCTCCTACGAGCAGTACTTC. Translation: CASGVGPSYEQYF.

This rearrangement joins TRBV19 to TRBJ2-1, with 9 nucleotides matching TRBD1. The trim removed 6 bases at V and 3 bases at J, leaving 6 bases unmatched. CDR3 length: 15 residues. Germline V gene lookup returns CDR1 LNHDA and CDR2 SQIVND (reference sequence). The CDR3 spells CASSSGTGIYNEQFF. The CDR3 bases are TGTGCCAGTAGCTCCGGGACAGGGATCTACAATGAGCAGTTCTTC.

The rearrangement joins TRBV5-1 to TRBJ1-3; perhaps TRBD1 as D (5 bases). Trimming stripped 0 bases from V and 0 bases from J, with 10 bases between. The CDR3 runs 16 residues. Germline CDR1 reads SGHRS; CDR2 reads YFSETQ. The CDR3: CASSLVGGGSGNTIYF. The CDR3 DNA reads TGCGCCAGCAGCTTGGTCGGCGGGGGCTCTGGAAACACCATATATTTT. Full variable domain (missing parts from reference TRBV5-1 and TRBJ1-3): KAGVTQTPRYLIKTRGQQVTLSCSPISGHRSVSWYQQTPGQGLQFLFEYFSETQRNKGNFPGRFSGRQFSNSRSEMNVSTLELGDSALYLCASSLVGGGSGNTIYFGEGSWLTVV.

The gene calls are TRBV7-3 and TRBJ1-1; D is undetermined. V dropped 1 base and J dropped 2 bases, with 8 bases sitting between them. This CDR3 contains 14 residues. Germline loops: CDR1 SGHTA, CDR2 FQGTGA. For the CDR3, the DNA is TGTGCCAGCAGCTTAATCCACTTAAACACTGAAGCTTTCTTT. This codes for CASSLIHLNTEAFF. The full variable domain, its missing parts supplied by reference TRBV7-3 and TRBJ1-1, is GAGVSQTPSNKVTEKGKYVELRCDPISGHTALYWYRQSLGQGPEFLIYFQGTGAADDSGLPNDRFFAVRPEGSVSTLKIQRTERGDSAVYLCASSLIHLNTEAFFGQGTRLTVV.